This T cell receptor (beta chain) came from a study of cytomegalovirus exposure and HLA in healthy donors (dated by TCRdb to between 2016 and 2019). Study-level background: According to an earlier analysis of 587 of the donors, about 179 million T cells yielded 95 million to 140 million unique TCR beta sequences and roughly 280 Gb of sequence data. Approximately 330 gigabases of sequencing data and around 80 million unique TCR sequences made up an early release that covered 500 to 650 HLA-typed donors. The genetic ancestry cluster associated with self-reported Caucasian donors included about 84% of the roughly 400 genotyped donors. The study aimed to test whether signatures of past pathogen exposure could be identified by cataloging public T cell receptors. The study profiled the T cell repertoires of about 720 subjects by immunosequencing and related them to cytomegalovirus serostatus. A separate validation cohort of 90 to 150 different subjects was used in addition to the approximately 700-subject first cohort. High-throughput TCR immunosequencing, statistical association of individual TCRs with disease status, and machine learning were combined to predict cytomegalovirus infection status. A later analysis re-analyzed previously published TCR beta repertoires from 650 to 800 donors and added high-resolution HLA genotyping to study TCR occurrence patterns. The later analysis used no new phenotypic data to find candidate immune exposures, relying instead on TCR beta sequences and their occurrence across donors. An earlier analysis of a few hundred of the donors applied high-throughput TCR beta sequencing to assess whether each TCR beta V gene segment acted as functional or pseudogenic. Donor age, sex, ethnicity and CMV serostatus were compiled alongside the repertoire data. A later genetic analysis used genome-wide SNP genotypes for about 60% of the 666 donors, treating that subset as a discovery cohort. All discovery cohort repertoires had been generated on a single sequencing platform. Both class I and class II loci were covered by HLA typing, at four-digit resolution. The number of donors typed differed by locus, with 629-630 for A, B, C, DRB1 and DQB1, around 560 for DQA1, over 600 for DPA1, and 450 to 480 for DPB1. About five DR-DQ haplotypes were treated as single units for association and clustering because of strong linkage in the cohort. On average, around 200,000 unique TCR beta nucleotide sequences were sequenced per donor among more than 350 genotyped donors of the cohort, with 15% to 20% of those sequences being non-productive. Summary of the overall study and its limitations: Some IMGT-functional V segments, including TRBV6-2 and TRBV6-3, could not be told apart with the 87-base-pair reads, so those segments were excluded. In a later analysis, several top co-occurrence clusters were reported to appear linked to parvovirus B19, influenza, CMV and Epstein-Barr virus. Sequencing depth was assumed to be roughly uniform across donors in the presence/absence analyses, though that assumption may not hold. Most TCR sequences were seen in very few donors, while some public TCRs were found in many individuals. An association between a missense DCLRE1C variant and V-gene and J-gene trimming of TCR beta chains was found in a later genetic analysis and replicated in an independent cohort. Correlated functional status among segregating V segments might be attributable to linkage disequilibrium, but an unknown experimental factor could not be ruled out. Most CMV-associated TCR beta chains appeared to be HLA-restricted in a later analysis, and the HLA associations seemed to be driven largely by CMV exposure. A total of 150 or so TCR beta chains were listed by the study as associated with cytomegalovirus. The classifier was reported to diagnose cytomegalovirus status with high specificity and sensitivity in both the original and validation cohorts. A few of the identified cytomegalovirus-associated TCR beta chains were confirmed in vitro to be specific for cytomegalovirus antigens. A later analysis found that TCR association rates varied across HLA loci, with DRB1 alleles showing the most associated TCRs and HLA-C alleles the fewest. Compared with the roughly 670-donor mean, donors in an Asian-associated ancestry cluster had fewer N-insertions in productive TCRs, according to a later genetic analysis. This cohort had only TCR beta chains sequenced, and the lack of alpha or paired-chain data limited which features could be detected. The authors suggested that the approach could potentially be generalized to other disease states and immunological phenotypes. Because counts were too low, under 20 rarely observed V segments, including chromosome 9 orphons, were left out of the earlier analysis of about 620 of the donors. Because HLA typing was missing for some donors at each locus, association tests included only the typed subset. In a later analysis, HLA-associated TCR beta chains showed more clonal expansion and lower generation probabilities than non-associated chains that were equally common. Assigning TCR associations to individual alleles was difficult when HLA alleles, especially DR and DQ, strongly co-occurred. CMV serostatus was the only immune exposure information available for the cohort. A further reported finding was that TCR beta sequences accurately predicted the HLA-A and HLA-B alleles for most subjects in the first cohort. In an earlier analysis of some 500 of the donors, most TCR beta V segments appeared in productive rearrangements about 90% or about 30% of the time, broadly matching IMGT annotations. A later analysis associated some 17,000 TCR beta sequences with specific HLA alleles at a false discovery rate of 0.05. A cluster of highly shared sequence variants was judged likely to represent a technical artifact of the sequencing pipeline.

This clone was counted only a few times. The antigen this receptor binds is unknown. No base quality information exists; no much larger clone differs at one position. The cohort comprised around 700 healthy bone marrow donors. Cohort members were all nominally healthy when sampled, although unrecorded immune exposures were likely present. The donor tested CMV seronegative and was one of the 352 seronegative cohort members. A peripheral blood sample was provided by each donor, and peripheral blood mononuclear cells were used for TCR beta sequencing. The Qiagen DNeasy Blood Extraction Kit was used to extract genomic DNA from the blood cell samples. The CDR3 measures 16 amino acids from cysteine to phenylalanine. Only the CDR3 part of the read is kept: 48 bases, read in frame from the first base. Between the V and J ends, shortened by 3 bases and 3 bases respectively, the junction contains 14 bases. The CDR1 and CDR2 encoded by the germline V gene (reference sequence) are SEHNR and FQNEAQ.

The library was generated by the immunoSEQ multiplex PCR assay. For the multiplex PCR, a mixture combining 60 forward primers for TCR Vbeta segments and 13 reverse primers for TCR Jbeta segments was used. Amplification of the CDR3 region of rearranged TCR beta genes was performed with a multiplex PCR assay on genomic DNA. On the Illumina HiSeq System, the amplified TCR beta libraries were sequenced as 87-base-pair reads. As for how the authors treated the data: A later analysis tallied 75 million to 95 million unique TCR beta chains across the 666 repertoires, and around 10 million of those chains were shared by two or more donors. Raw reads were error-corrected and collapsed into unique sequences with a nearest-neighbor algorithm that merged closely related sequences to remove PCR and sequencing errors. To assign V, D and J gene segments, CDR3 sequences were aligned to IMGT reference sequences. For a sequence to be retained, at least a six-nucleotide match to both a V gene segment and a J gene segment was required. Rearrangements were called productive when the CDR3 lacked stop codons and stayed in frame with V and J; all others were non-productive. Following IMGT convention, CDR3 was defined as the stretch from the second conserved V-encoded cysteine up to the conserved J-encoded phenylalanine. The earlier analysis of 500 to 750 of the donors excluded any sequence lacking an unambiguous match to a single V gene segment. An earlier analysis of a few hundred of the donors called V segments functional above 56.7% productive rearrangements and segregating when the between-donor standard deviation exceeded 5%. A statistical classification framework was built to diagnose cytomegalovirus status from the catalog of TCR beta chain sequences. V and J gene assignment, in a later analysis, came from comparing TCR nucleotide sequences with IMGT/GENE-DB human TR gene sequences. The TCRdist pipeline was used in a later analysis to assign CDR3 sequences and most-parsimonious VDJ recombination scenarios. In a later analysis, every TCR beta chain was defined by the combination of its CDR3 amino acid sequence and its V-gene family, and reads without a unique V-gene family were dropped. To address suspected cross-contamination and a sequencing artifact, a later analysis removed a few hundred highly shared, low-generation-probability nucleotide sequences. In a later analysis, a clonal expansion index for each public chain was calculated from normalized within-repertoire ranks of inferred template counts. In a later analysis, generation probabilities were computed using a VDJ recombination model fitted to out-of-frame rearrangements, and the results were checked against IGoR. Hypergeometric tests were used in a later analysis to score TCR-TCR, TCR-HLA and TCR-CMV co-occurrence, with a repertoire-size bias correction applied to the TCR pairs. In a later analysis, false discovery rates were estimated by permuting HLA or CMV assignments 20 times. In a later analysis, co-occurring TCRs were grouped with DBSCAN, and TCRdist sequence similarity was added when clustering was performed within HLA-allele-positive subsets. Repertoires with fewer than 30,000 or more than 120,000 public chains, plus five repertoires with anomalous nucleotide sharing, were excluded from co-occurrence clustering. This is the immuneACCESS table as TCRdb keeps it, with only in-frame sequences that have V and J called. A part of the clones is gone; compared with another copy, unresolved V genes explain less than half, and the rest is unexplained. Clone size and V and J calls were adopted from that table, with D and trimming inferred from the DNA. The sample table lists under 150,000 clones, about 80% of them with a count of one. Over 2.5% of the sample belongs to the ten largest clones.

The sequencing sample was made of PBMCs. The sequence came from a male donor in good health and CMV-seronegative. The chain is assembled from TRBV7-9 and TRBJ2-2, with TRBD2 tentatively as D gene (5 bases match). The nucleotides are TGTGCCAGCAGCTTTGGTCGGGGAAGAGACACCGGGGAGCTGTTTTTT. This translates into CASSFGRGRDTGELFF.